These T cell receptor beta chains were read from a single sample in a study of blood T cell repertoires in COVID-19. Clones were sequenced by immunoSEQ multiplex PCR, and TCRdb holds only the in-frame ones, with some missing. Counted here are tens of thousands of clones, 65% to 90% occurring once; the ten biggest clones make up approximately 6.9%. Specimen: peripheral blood. These receptors were collected from a man under 40 with COVID-19, enrolled during active disease. The CDR3 runs from the conserved cysteine through the conserved F or W. The order of the fields is CDR3 protein, CDR3 DNA, V gene, D gene, clone size, J gene. D genes are given only for firm matches. Clone size is not always given. Where it is, it says once, few, many or a class for expanded clones.

CASSPSEADYSYEQYF,TGTGCCAGCAGTCCGTCAGAAGCGGACTACTCCTACGAGCAGTACTTC,TRBV27,NA,once,TRBJ2-7
CASSQVGGSRHNSPLHF,TGTGCCAGCAGCCAAGTGGGAGGATCTCGCCATAATTCACCCCTCCACTTT,TRBV14,NA,NA,TRBJ1-6
CASSRGDSSGNTIYF,TGTGCCAGCAGCCGTGGGGACAGCTCTGGAAACACCATATATTTT,TRBV7-2,TRBD1,NA,TRBJ1-3
CATSREAHEQFF,TGTGCCACCAGCAGAGAGGCCCATGAGCAGTTCTTC,TRBV15,NA,NA,TRBJ2-1
CASSLRGQGELNEKLFF,TGTGCCAGCAGCTTAAGAGGGCAGGGGGAACTGAATGAAAAACTGTTTTTT,TRBV7-9,TRBD1,NA,TRBJ1-4
CASSIDRDSRQPQHF,TGTGCCAGTAGTATAGACCGCGACAGTCGTCAGCCCCAGCATTTT,TRBV19,NA,NA,TRBJ1-5
CATSDSPGQGIRGTEAFF,TGTGCCACCAGTGATTCGCCGGGACAGGGCATAAGGGGCACTGAAGCTTTCTTT,TRBV24-1,TRBD1,NA,TRBJ1-1
CASSLGTRSYEQYF,TGTGCCAGCAGCTTAGGGACACGGTCCTACGAGCAGTACTTC,TRBV7-9,NA,NA,TRBJ2-7
CASSDSGSTDTQYF,TGTGCCAGCAGTGACTCCGGGAGCACAGATACGCAGTATTTT,TRBV6-4,NA,once,TRBJ2-3
CASSWGQGPGNTIYF,TGTGCCAGCAGCTGGGGACAGGGGCCCGGAAACACCATATATTTT,TRBV28,TRBD1,NA,TRBJ1-3
CASSLGQGAHGYTF,TGTGCCAGCAGCCTCGGACAGGGGGCGCATGGCTACACCTTC,TRBV6-4,TRBD1,NA,TRBJ1-2
CAISVELGTGNEKLFF,TGTGCCATCAGTGTCGAACTCGGGACAGGAAATGAAAAACTGTTTTTT,TRBV10-3,TRBD1,once,TRBJ1-4
CASSFGRSVNTEAFF,TGTGCCAGCAGTTTTGGCAGGTCGGTGAACACTGAAGCTTTCTTT,TRBV6-5,NA,NA,TRBJ1-1
CASSQDRIDQPQHF,TGTGCCAGCTCACAAGACAGGATCGATCAGCCCCAGCATTTT,TRBV18,NA,NA,TRBJ1-5
CASSQGNPGLAGGGEQYF,TGCGCCAGCAGCCAAGGCAATCCGGGACTAGCGGGAGGAGGGGAGCAGTACTTC,TRBV4-3,TRBD2,NA,TRBJ2-7
CASSQNTGTTSNQPQHF,TGCGCCAGCAGTCAAAACACAGGGACAACAAGCAATCAGCCCCAGCATTTT,TRBV23-1,NA,once,TRBJ1-5
CASSLVTGPTAPISGNTIYF,TGCGCCAGCAGCTTGGTAACAGGTCCCACTGCACCAATCTCTGGAAACACCATATATTTT,TRBV5-1,NA,NA,TRBJ1-3
CATSRDPLSGELFF,TGTGCCACCAGCAGAGACCCCCTCTCCGGGGAGCTGTTTTTT,TRBV15,NA,NA,TRBJ2-2
CASSIYREGGETQYF,TGTGCCAGTAGTATCTACAGGGAGGGAGGGGAGACCCAGTACTTC,TRBV19,NA,NA,TRBJ2-5
CASSDRGTDSNQPQHF,TGTGCCAGCAGTGATCGCGGGACAGATAGCAATCAGCCCCAGCATTTT,TRBV25-1,TRBD1,NA,TRBJ1-5
CASSLLGGTDIQYF,TGTGCCAGCAGCTTATTGGGGGGGACGGACATTCAGTACTTC,TRBV7-2,TRBD2,NA,TRBJ2-4
CAWSVWDRESPLHF,TGTGCCTGGAGTGTATGGGACAGGGAATCACCCCTCCACTTT,TRBV30,TRBD1,NA,TRBJ1-6
CATSRGWDSTYEQYF,TGTGCCACCAGCAGAGGGTGGGACTCCACATACGAGCAGTACTTC,TRBV15,NA,NA,TRBJ2-7
CASKGSNQPQHF,TGTGCCAGCAAGGGGAGCAATCAGCCCCAGCATTTT,TRBV19,NA,NA,TRBJ1-5
CASSHRTPENEAFF,TGTGCCAGCAGTCACAGAACCCCAGAGAATGAAGCTTTCTTT,TRBV27,NA,NA,TRBJ1-1
CASSPQGATFYNEQFF,TGTGCCAGTAGTCCTCAGGGGGCGACCTTCTACAATGAGCAGTTCTTC,TRBV19,TRBD1,once,TRBJ2-1
CASSARQGAHTGELFF,TGTGCCAGCAGTGCCCGACAGGGGGCGCACACCGGGGAGCTGTTTTTT,TRBV6-1,TRBD1,NA,TRBJ2-2
CASSVGGWQGPGNTIYF,TGTGCCAGCAGCGTAGGAGGTTGGCAGGGGCCTGGAAACACCATATATTTT,TRBV9,NA,NA,TRBJ1-3
CASSFQGSVNTEAFF,TGTGCCAGCAGTTTTCAGGGAAGCGTGAACACTGAAGCTTTCTTT,TRBV28,NA,NA,TRBJ1-1
CASSQVWQGLEKLFF,TGCGCCAGCAGCCAAGTATGGCAGGGACTGGAAAAACTGTTTTTT,TRBV4-3,NA,few,TRBJ1-4
CASTDRFPGANVLTF,TGTGCCAGCACCGACAGGTTCCCTGGGGCCAACGTCCTGACTTTC,TRBV6-5,NA,NA,TRBJ2-6
CAWSGGQSGANVLTF,TGTGCCTGGAGTGGTGGGCAGTCTGGGGCCAACGTCCTGACTTTC,TRBV30,NA,NA,TRBJ2-6
CASSVASRGMEQETQYF,TGTGCCAGCAGCGTAGCGTCCCGGGGGATGGAACAAGAGACCCAGTACTTC,TRBV9,NA,NA,TRBJ2-5
CASRSGSSGTDTQYF,TGTGCCAGCCGCTCCGGGTCTAGCGGCACAGATACGCAGTATTTT,TRBV6-5,NA,NA,TRBJ2-3
CASSSTGGRNNSPLHF,TGTGCCAGCAGCTCGACAGGGGGGAGGAATAATTCACCCCTCCACTTT,TRBV28,TRBD1,NA,TRBJ1-6
CASSLSTGSITEAFF,TGTGCCAGCAGCCTCTCGACAGGGAGTATTACTGAAGCTTTCTTT,TRBV7-2,TRBD1,NA,TRBJ1-1
CASSRGGASDFYEQYF,TGTGCCAGCAGCCGCGGCGGGGCTAGCGATTTTTACGAGCAGTACTTC,TRBV3-1/TRBV3-2,NA,NA,TRBJ2-7
CASGPDRARPFF,TGTGCTAGTGGGCCGGACAGGGCCCGACCGTTCTTC,TRBV12-5,TRBD1,NA,TRBJ2-1
CASSFTGRNTEAFF,TGTGCCAGCAGCTTTACAGGGAGAAACACTGAAGCTTTCTTT,TRBV5-4,NA,NA,TRBJ1-1
CASSPTQTSGRSDTQYF,TGCGCCAGCAGCCCTACTCAGACTAGCGGGAGGTCAGATACGCAGTATTTT,TRBV10-1,TRBD2,NA,TRBJ2-3
CASSSETGMSEQYF,TGTGCCAGCAGTTCTGAGACAGGGATGTCCGAGCAGTACTTC,TRBV6-6,TRBD1,NA,TRBJ2-7
CASRGGPADTQYF,TGTGCCAGCCGCGGGGGGCCCGCAGATACGCAGTATTTT,TRBV21-1,NA,NA,TRBJ2-3
CASSGRGGGTDTQYF,TGCGCCAGCAGCGGTCGGGGGGGTGGAACAGATACGCAGTATTTT,TRBV4-1,TRBD2,NA,TRBJ2-3